The source of this TCR beta chain is a study of cytotoxic CD8 clonotypes in ibrutinib-treated CLL. This table comes from immunoSEQ multiplex PCR, and its TCRdb copy is limited to in-frame clones, with some not included. The table includes about 120,000 clones, more than 55% detected once. The length of the CDR3 is 15 residues. After removal of 4 bases from V and 2 bases from J, the junction contained 6 bases not matched to a gene. CDR1 is SGHTA and CDR2 is FQGTGA in the germline V gene. Specimen: PBMCs, collected after 24 months of ibrutinib treatment. The TCR comes from a human donor with chronic lymphocytic leukemia. The genes are TRBV7-3 and TRBJ2-3, with 7 bases identical to TRBD1. The CDR3 DNA reads as TGTGCCAGCAGCTCTAGACAGGGACCCACAGATACGCAGTATTTT. Amino acids: CASSSRQGPTDTQYF.